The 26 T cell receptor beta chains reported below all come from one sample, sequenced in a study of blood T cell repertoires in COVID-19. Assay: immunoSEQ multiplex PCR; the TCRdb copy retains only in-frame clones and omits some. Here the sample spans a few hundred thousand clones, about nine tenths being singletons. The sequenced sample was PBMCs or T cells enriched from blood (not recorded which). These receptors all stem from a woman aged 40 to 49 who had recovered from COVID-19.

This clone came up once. For the CDR3, the DNA is TGTGCCAGCAGTTTAAGTGGGGACAGGTCCTATGGCTACACCTTC. It codes for CASSLSGDRSYGYTF. The chain employs TRBV28 and TRBJ1-2; 8 nucleotides agree with TRBD1. V lost 2 bases and J lost 4; bases outside the gene matches: 6. This CDR3 is 15 amino acids long. CDR1 is MDHEN and CDR2 is SYDVKM in the germline V gene.

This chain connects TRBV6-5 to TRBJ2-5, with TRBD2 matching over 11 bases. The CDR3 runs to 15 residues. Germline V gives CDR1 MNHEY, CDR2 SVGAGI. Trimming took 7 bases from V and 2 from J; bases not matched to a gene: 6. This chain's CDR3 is CASNSGTSGQETQYF. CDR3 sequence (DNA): TGTGCCAGCAATTCAGGGACTAGCGGTCAAGAGACCCAGTACTTC.

CDR3: CAISEWLVPSSYNEQFF. The CDR3 DNA reads TGTGCCATCAGTGAGTGGTTGGTGCCTAGCTCCTACAATGAGCAGTTCTTC. V is TRBV10-3 and J is TRBJ2-1; no reliable D call. Germline V gene sequence: CDR1 ENHRY, CDR2 SYGVKD. This CDR3 is 17 amino acids long. Trimming took off 1 base at V and 0 bases at J, with 13 bases between the two ends.

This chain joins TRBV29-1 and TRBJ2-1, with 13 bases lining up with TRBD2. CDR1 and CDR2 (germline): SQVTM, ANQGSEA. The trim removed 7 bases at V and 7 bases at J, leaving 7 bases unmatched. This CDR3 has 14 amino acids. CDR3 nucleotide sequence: TGCAGCGCCGGGGGGACTAGCGGGACTAATGAGCAGTTCTTC. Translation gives CSAGGTSGTNEQFF.

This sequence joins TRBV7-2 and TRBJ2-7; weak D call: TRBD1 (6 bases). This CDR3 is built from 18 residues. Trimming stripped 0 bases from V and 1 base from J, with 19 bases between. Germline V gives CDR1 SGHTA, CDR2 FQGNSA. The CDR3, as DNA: TGTGCCAGCAGCTTAGCGCCACTGGACAGAATCTCATCCTACGAGCAGTACTTC. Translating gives CASSLAPLDRISSYEQYF.

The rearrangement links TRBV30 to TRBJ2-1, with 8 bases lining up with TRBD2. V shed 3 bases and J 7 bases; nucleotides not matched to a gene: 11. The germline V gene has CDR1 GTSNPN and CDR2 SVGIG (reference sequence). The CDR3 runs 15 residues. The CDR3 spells CAWRGAGAGGNEQFF. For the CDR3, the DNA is TGTGCCTGGAGGGGAGCGGGGGCCGGGGGTAATGAGCAGTTCTTC.

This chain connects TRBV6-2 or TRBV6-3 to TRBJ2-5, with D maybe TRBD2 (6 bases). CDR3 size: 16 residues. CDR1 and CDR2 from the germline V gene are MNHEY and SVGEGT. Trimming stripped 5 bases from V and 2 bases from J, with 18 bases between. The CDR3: CASSDDRGLIQETQYF. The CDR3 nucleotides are TGTGCCAGCAGTGACGACCGGGGACTGATACAAGAGACCCAGTACTTC.

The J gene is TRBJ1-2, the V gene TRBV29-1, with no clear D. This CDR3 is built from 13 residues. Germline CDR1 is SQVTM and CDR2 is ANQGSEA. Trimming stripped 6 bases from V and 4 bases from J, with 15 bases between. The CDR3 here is CSVAATRTYGYTF. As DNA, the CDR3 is TGCAGCGTCGCTGCGACACGCACCTATGGCTACACCTTC. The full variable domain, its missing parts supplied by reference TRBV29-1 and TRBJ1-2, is SAVISQKPSRDICQRGTSLTIQCQVDSQVTMMFWYRQQPGQSLTLIATANQGSEATYESGFVIDKFPISRPNLTFSTLTVSNMSPEDSSIYLCSVAATRTYGYTFGSGTRLTVV.

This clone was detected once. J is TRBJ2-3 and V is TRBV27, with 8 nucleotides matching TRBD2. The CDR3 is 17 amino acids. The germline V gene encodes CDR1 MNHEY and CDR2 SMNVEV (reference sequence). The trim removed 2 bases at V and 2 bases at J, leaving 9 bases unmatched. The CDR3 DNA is TGTGCCAGCAGTTTAATGTCAACTAGCGGCCTCACAGATACGCAGTATTTT. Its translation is CASSLMSTSGLTDTQYF.

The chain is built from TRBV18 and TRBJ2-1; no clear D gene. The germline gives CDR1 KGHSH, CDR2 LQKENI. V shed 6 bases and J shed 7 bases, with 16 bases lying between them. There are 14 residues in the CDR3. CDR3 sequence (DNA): TGTGCCAGCTCTCCTACCGCGGTTGGGAATGAGCAGTTCTTC. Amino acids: CASSPTAVGNEQFF.

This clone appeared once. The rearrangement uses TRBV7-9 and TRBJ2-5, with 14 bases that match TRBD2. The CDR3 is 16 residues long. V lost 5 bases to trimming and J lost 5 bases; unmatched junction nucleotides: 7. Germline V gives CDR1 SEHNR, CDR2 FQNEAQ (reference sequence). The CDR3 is CASSPRTSGGMETQYF. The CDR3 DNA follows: TGTGCCAGCAGCCCGCGGACTAGCGGGGGGATGGAGACCCAGTACTTC.

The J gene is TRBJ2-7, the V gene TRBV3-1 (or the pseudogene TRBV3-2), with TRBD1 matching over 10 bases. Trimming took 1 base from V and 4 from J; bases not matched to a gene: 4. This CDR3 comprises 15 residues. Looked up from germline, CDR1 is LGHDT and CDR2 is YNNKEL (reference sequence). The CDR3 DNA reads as TGTGCCAGCAGCCAAGGGGACAGGGGATGGTACGAGCAGTACTTC. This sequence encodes CASSQGDRGWYEQYF.

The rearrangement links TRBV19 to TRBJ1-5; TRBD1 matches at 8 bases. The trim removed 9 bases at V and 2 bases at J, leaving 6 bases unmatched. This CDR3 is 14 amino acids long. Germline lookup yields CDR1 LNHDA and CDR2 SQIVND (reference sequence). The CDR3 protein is CASSGGRGNQPQHF. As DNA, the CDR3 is TGTGCCAGCTCAGGGGGCCGGGGCAATCAGCCCCAGCATTTT.

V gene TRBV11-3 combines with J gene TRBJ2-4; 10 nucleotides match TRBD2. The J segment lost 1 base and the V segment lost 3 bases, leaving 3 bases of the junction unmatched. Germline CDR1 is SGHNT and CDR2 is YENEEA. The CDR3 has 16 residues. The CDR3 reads CASSFQREGAKNIQYF. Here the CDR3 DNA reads TGTGCCAGCAGCTTTCAGCGGGAGGGGGCCAAAAACATTCAGTACTTC.

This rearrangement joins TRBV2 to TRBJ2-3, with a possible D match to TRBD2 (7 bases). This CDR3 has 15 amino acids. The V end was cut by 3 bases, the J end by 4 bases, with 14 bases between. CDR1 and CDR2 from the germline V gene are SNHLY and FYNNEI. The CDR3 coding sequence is TGTGCCAGCAGTGAGGATCCGGGGGGCCCAGATACGCAGTATTTT. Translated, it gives CASSEDPGGPDTQYF. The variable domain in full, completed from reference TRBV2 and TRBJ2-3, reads EPEVTQTPSHQVTQMGQEVILRCVPISNHLYFYWYRQILGQKVEFLVSFYNNEISEKSEIFDDQFSVERPDGSNFTLKIRSTKLEDSAMYFCASSEDPGGPDTQYFGPGTRLTVL.

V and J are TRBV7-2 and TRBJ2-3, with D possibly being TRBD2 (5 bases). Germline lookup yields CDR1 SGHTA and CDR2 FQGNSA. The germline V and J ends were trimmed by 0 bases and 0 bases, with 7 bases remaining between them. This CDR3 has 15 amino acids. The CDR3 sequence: CASSLAGVSTDTQYF. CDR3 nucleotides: TGTGCCAGCAGCTTAGCGGGAGTTAGCACAGATACGCAGTATTTT. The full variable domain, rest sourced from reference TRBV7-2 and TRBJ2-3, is GAGVSQSPSNKVTEKGKDVELRCDPISGHTALYWYRQSLGQGLEFLIYFQGNSAPDKSGLPSDRFSAERTGGSVSTLTIQRTQQEDSAVYLCASSLAGVSTDTQYFGPGTRLTVL.

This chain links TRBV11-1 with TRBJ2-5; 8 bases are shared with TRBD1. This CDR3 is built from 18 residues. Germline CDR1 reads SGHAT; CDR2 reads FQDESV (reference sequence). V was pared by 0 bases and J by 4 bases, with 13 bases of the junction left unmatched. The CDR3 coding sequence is TGTGCCAGCAGCTTAGCGTGGCAGGGGGCCCGCCAGTCAGAGACCCAGTACTTC. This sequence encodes CASSLAWQGARQSETQYF.

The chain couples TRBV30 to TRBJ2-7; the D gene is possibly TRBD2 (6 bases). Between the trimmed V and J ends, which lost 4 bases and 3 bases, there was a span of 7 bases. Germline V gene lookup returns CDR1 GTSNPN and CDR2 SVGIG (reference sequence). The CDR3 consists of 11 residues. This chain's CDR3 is CAWKTSYEQYF. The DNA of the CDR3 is TGTGCCTGGAAGACTAGCTACGAGCAGTACTTC.

The CDR3 DNA is TGCGCCAGCAGCCAAGCTCTTTGGGACAGGGGGTTAGTTGACACCGGGGAGCTGTTTTTT. It is translated as CASSQALWDRGLVDTGELFF. The V gene is TRBV4-3, the J gene TRBJ2-2, with 11 bases fitting TRBD1. This CDR3 has 20 residues. V trimming: 1 base; J trimming: 3 bases; junction bases outside the gene matches: 13. Germline assignment: CDR1 LGHNA and CDR2 YSLEER.

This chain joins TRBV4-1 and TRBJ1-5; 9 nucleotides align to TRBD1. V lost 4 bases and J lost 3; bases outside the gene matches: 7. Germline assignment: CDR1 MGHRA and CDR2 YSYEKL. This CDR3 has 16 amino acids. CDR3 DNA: TGCGCCAGCAGCCGAACAGGGGGCTCGCTCAATCAGCCCCAGCATTTT. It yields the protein CASSRTGGSLNQPQHF.

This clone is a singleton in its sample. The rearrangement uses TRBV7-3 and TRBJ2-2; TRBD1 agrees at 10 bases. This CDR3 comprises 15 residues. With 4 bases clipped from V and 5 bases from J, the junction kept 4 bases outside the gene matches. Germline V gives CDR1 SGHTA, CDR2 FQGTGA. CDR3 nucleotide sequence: TGTGCCAGCAGCTCCGGGACAGGGGAGACCGGGGAGCTGTTTTTT. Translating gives CASSSGTGETGELFF.

The CDR3 loop is CASSYSGGANSPLHF. The CDR3 DNA follows: TGTGCCAGCAGTTACTCCGGAGGGGCTAATTCACCCCTCCACTTT. The chain links TRBV6-5 to TRBJ1-6; weak D call: TRBD1 (5 bases). The CDR3 length is 15 residues. V was shortened by 0 bases and J by 6 bases, with 9 bases between the two germline ends. The V gene's germline CDR1 is MNHEY and CDR2 SVGAGI.

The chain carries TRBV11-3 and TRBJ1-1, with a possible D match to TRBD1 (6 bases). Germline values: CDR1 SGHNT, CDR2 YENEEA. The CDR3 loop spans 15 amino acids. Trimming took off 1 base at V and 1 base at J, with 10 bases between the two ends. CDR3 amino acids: CASSLVGRGNTEAFF. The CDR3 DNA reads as TGTGCCAGCAGCTTAGTTGGCAGGGGGAACACTGAAGCTTTCTTT. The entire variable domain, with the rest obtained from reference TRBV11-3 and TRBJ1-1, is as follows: EAGVVQSPRYKIIEKKQPVAFWCNPISGHNTLYWYLQNLGQGPELLIRYENEEAVDDSQLPKDRFSAERLKGVDSTLKIQPAELGDSAVYLCASSLVGRGNTEAFFGQGTRLTVV.

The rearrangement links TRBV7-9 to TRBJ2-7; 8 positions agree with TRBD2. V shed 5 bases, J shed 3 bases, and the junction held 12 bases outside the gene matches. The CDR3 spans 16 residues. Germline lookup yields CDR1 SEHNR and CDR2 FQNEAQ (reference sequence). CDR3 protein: CASSPTSSGTYYEQYF. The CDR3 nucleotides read TGTGCCAGCAGCCCTACTAGTAGCGGGACCTACTACGAGCAGTACTTC. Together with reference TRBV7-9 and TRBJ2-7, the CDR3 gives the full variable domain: DTGVSQNPRHKITKRGQNVTFRCDPISEHNRLYWYRQTLGQGPEFLTYFQNEAQLEKSRLLSDRFSAERPKGSFSTLEIQRTEQGDSAMYLCASSPTSSGTYYEQYFGPGTRLTVT.

CDR3 nucleotides: TGTGCCACCAGTAGCGGGGGGCCCGACACCGGGGAGCTGTTTTTT. Translating gives CATSSGGPDTGELFF. V usage is TRBV24-1 and J usage is TRBJ2-2, with 9 bases lining up with TRBD2. The germline gives CDR1 KGHDR, CDR2 SFDVKD. The CDR3 runs 15 residues. With 6 bases clipped from V and 3 bases from J, the junction kept 4 bases outside the gene matches.

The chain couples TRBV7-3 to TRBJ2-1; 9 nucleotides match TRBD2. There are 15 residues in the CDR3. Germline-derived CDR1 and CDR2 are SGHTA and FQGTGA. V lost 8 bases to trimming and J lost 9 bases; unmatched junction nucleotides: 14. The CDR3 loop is CASLIPGLAHGEQFF. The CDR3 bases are TGTGCCAGCCTCATCCCGGGACTAGCCCACGGTGAGCAGTTCTTC.